This TCR beta chain came from a study of T cell responses to AZD1222 COVID-19 vaccine. Clones were sequenced by immunoSEQ multiplex PCR, and TCRdb holds only the in-frame ones, with some missing. The data contain around 150,000 clones, 92% of them singletons. This CDR3 is built from 14 residues. With 3 bases removed from V and 6 bases from J, the gap between germline ends came to 13 bases. The germline gives CDR1 SGDLS, CDR2 YYNGEE. V gene TRBV9 combines with J gene TRBJ2-1; D unclear. Sequenced material: peripheral blood, taken on day 0 of MenACWY control vaccination. The receptor comes from an adult in good health. The DNA for the CDR3 is TGTGCCAGCAGCGGCTTAATTCGTGTCAATGAGCAGTTCTTC. It translates to CASSGLIRVNEQFF.